In its sample, the clone carrying this T cell receptor beta chain was seen a few times. Its antigen is not identified. A much larger clone lies a single base off, so this may be a read error. The library came from three nested PCR rounds adapted from ARM-PCR protocols. TCRdb recomputed calls from the multiplex PCR reads with MiXCR, one row per CDR3 protein. Of about 110,000 distinct CDR3 sequences in the sample, around 82% were seen once. This record comes from a study of tumor and adjacent non-tumor tissue in lung cancer. Study observations and caveats: Significantly higher TCR diversity was found in tumor than normal lung.

RNA was extracted from bulk tissue without any cell sorting. V lost 4 bases and J lost 6, with 10 bases in between. CDR1 and CDR2 from the germline V gene are KGHDR and SFDVKD. The CDR3 has 13 amino acids. The chain has TRBV24-1 and TRBJ2-3; TRBD2 is a possible D gene (6 bases). The sequenced material came from lung tumor tissue. The sequence was collected from an older man with non-small cell lung cancer. In DNA form, the CDR3 reads TGTGCCACCAGTGAGACTAGTGTGGATACGCAGTATTTT. It encodes CATSETSVDTQYF.